This T cell receptor (beta chain) stems from a study of blood T cell repertoires in COVID-19. Study overall: From the United States, Italy and Spain came samples of acute and convalescent COVID-19. T cells, B-cell-depleted T cells, or PBMCs provided the cDNA or gDNA that served as material.

V gave up 5 bases and J gave up 8 bases, with 18 bases separating them. CDR3 length equals 15 residues. Germline CDR1 reads MDHEN; CDR2 reads SYDVKM. Assay used: immunoSEQ multiplex PCR; TCRdb lists only in-frame clones, some missing. The sample lists 140,000 to 150,000 clones; over 75% were seen once. A few counts support this clone. The gene calls are TRBV28 and TRBJ2-2, with D possibly TRBD2 on 6 matching bases. This TCR was sampled from a man between 65 and 85 years old with acute or convalescent COVID-19. Material: peripheral blood. CDR3: CASSLRALGRGELFF. CDR3 nucleotide sequence: TGTGCCAGCAGTCTTCGGGCACTGGGGAGGGGGGAGCTGTTTTTT. Supplemented by reference TRBV28 and TRBJ2-2, the full variable domain reads DVKVTQSSRYLVKRTGEKVFLECVQDMDHENMFWYRQDPGLGLRLIYFSYDVKMKEKGDIPEGYSVSREKKERFSLILESASTNQTSMYLCASSLRALGRGELFFGEGSRLTVL.